One and the same sample provided the 22 T cell receptor beta chains below, sequenced in a study of CD8 T cells in Susac syndrome. The RNA, about 0.45 to 1 ug, was put through reverse transcription using random hexamers. TCRdb passed the immunoSEQ multiplex PCR reads through MiXCR, listing each CDR3 protein once. The sample contains about 120,000 distinct CDR3 sequences, about 95% of which appear only once. Sequencing was done on a sample of CD4+ T cells from PBMCs. The receptors come from a human donor in good health.

The genes are TRBV12-3 or TRBV12-4 and TRBJ2-7, with TRBD2 matching 12 bases. The CDR3 runs 16 residues. J gave up 3 bases and V 5 bases, and 8 bases lay outside the gene matches. CDR3 nucleotide sequence: TGTGCCAGCAGTACACCACCGGGACTAGCGGGCTACGAGCAGTACTTC. Amino acids: CASSTPPGLAGYEQYF.

The V call is TRBV28, the J call TRBJ1-1; possibly TRBD1 for D (5 bases). Germline V CDR1 and CDR2: MDHEN, SYDVKM. Trimming cost V 6 bases and J 8 bases, with 13 bases left between them. This CDR3 has 12 amino acids. The CDR3 sequence is CASRGRTKEAFF. CDR3 coding DNA: TGTGCCAGCAGGGGACGGACTAAAGAAGCTTTCTTT.

The chain recombines TRBV29-1 with TRBJ1-4; TRBD1 is a possible D gene (6 bases). Germline assignment: CDR1 SQVTM and CDR2 ANQGSEA. CDR3 size: 14 residues. V was trimmed by 6 bases and J by 4 bases, leaving 15 bases between them. The CDR3 reads CSVSRDKYNEKLFF. The CDR3 DNA follows: TGCAGCGTGTCCCGGGACAAGTATAATGAAAAACTGTTTTTT.

The CDR3 nucleotides read TGCAGTGCTAGACTTCTAGCGGGAGTTCGTGGGGCCAACGTCCTGACTTTC. Protein product: CSARLLAGVRGANVLTF. This rearrangement joins TRBV20-1 to TRBJ2-6, with TRBD2 matching over 10 bases. The CDR3 is 17 amino acids. CDR1 is DFQATT and CDR2 is SNEGSKA in the germline V gene (reference sequence). V dropped 2 bases and J dropped 3; count of bases not matched to a gene: 7.

The V and J genes are TRBV10-3 and TRBJ2-1; 9 bases are shared with TRBD2. The CDR3 contains 13 residues. V was clipped by 9 bases and J by 4 bases; unmatched bases: 4. Germline V gene data show CDR1 as ENHRY and CDR2 as SYGVKD. For the CDR3, the DNA is TGTGCCATTAAGCGGGAGGAATACAATGAGCAGTTCTTC. It encodes CAIKREEYNEQFF.

This chain links TRBV5-4 with TRBJ2-3, with TRBD1 identical over 7 bases. The CDR3 is 15 amino acids. Germline CDR1 and CDR2: SGHNT and YYREEE (reference sequence). Trimming removed 3 bases from V and 1 base from J; junction bases left unmatched: 5. CDR3 sequence reads: CASSSSGGGTDTQYF. For the CDR3, the DNA is TGTGCCAGCAGCTCGTCAGGGGGTGGCACAGATACGCAGTATTTT. Complete variable domain (other parts from reference TRBV5-4 and TRBJ2-3): ETGVTQSPTHLIKTRGQQVTLRCSSQSGHNTVSWYQQALGQGPQFIFQYYREEENGRGNFPPRFSGLQFPNYSSELNVNALELDDSALYLCASSSSGGGTDTQYFGPGTRLTVL.

The chain couples TRBV28 to TRBJ2-7; D gene unclear. The CDR3 covers 14 residues. Germline V gene data show CDR1 as MDHEN and CDR2 as SYDVKM. V dropped 3 bases and J dropped 2 bases, with 11 bases sitting between them. The CDR3 DNA reads as TGTGCCAGCAGTTTCAGACTCACCGCCTACGAGCAGTACTTC. Protein sequence: CASSFRLTAYEQYF.

In its sample, this clonotype was seen once. The chain couples TRBV19 to TRBJ1-4, with 8 bases lining up with TRBD1. The CDR3 is 14 residues long. Germline loops: CDR1 LNHDA, CDR2 SQIVND (reference sequence). J lost 11 bases, V lost 4 bases, and 9 bases had no gene match. CDR3: CASSTGGTGPKLFF. The CDR3 bases are TGTGCCAGTAGTACTGGAGGGACAGGCCCGAAACTGTTTTTT.

This chain joins TRBV6-5 and TRBJ1-1, with 10 nucleotides matching TRBD1. Germline V gene lookup returns CDR1 MNHEY and CDR2 SVGAGI. Trimming took 6 bases from V and 7 from J; bases not matched to a gene: 11. The CDR3 has 15 amino acids. CDR3: CASSYARTGGGEAFF. The CDR3 DNA follows: TGTGCCAGCAGCTACGCCAGGACAGGGGGGGGTGAAGCTTTCTTT.

The chain carries TRBV5-1 and TRBJ2-5; 8 bases line up with TRBD1. CDR3 length equals 13 residues. CDR1 and CDR2 from the germline V gene are SGHRS and YFSETQ. Unmatched junction bases numbered 3, after V lost 4 bases and J lost 4 bases. CDR3 nucleotides: TGCGCCAGCAGCGTAGACAGGGGAGAGACCCAGTACTTC. Translated: CASSVDRGETQYF.

The chain employs TRBV12-3 or TRBV12-4 and TRBJ2-2; 9 bases agree with TRBD2. The junction had 8 bases not matched to a gene; V was cut back by 3 bases and J by 6 bases. This CDR3 is built from 16 residues. The CDR3 loop reads CASSFSGGRAPGELFF. The CDR3 DNA is TGTGCCAGCAGTTTCAGTGGCGGGAGGGCCCCCGGGGAGCTGTTTTTT.

The chain is built from TRBV27 and TRBJ2-7; 8 bases match TRBD1. V lost 5 bases and J lost 4; bases outside the gene matches: 7. Germline loops: CDR1 MNHEY, CDR2 SMNVEV (reference sequence). The CDR3 is 14 residues long. The CDR3 DNA is TGTGCCAGCAGTCCCCAGGGGGCCCTTTACGAGCAGTACTTC. Its protein is CASSPQGALYEQYF.

The V and J genes are TRBV6-5 and TRBJ1-2; tentatively, D is TRBD1 (6 bases). Germline V gene data show CDR1 as MNHEY and CDR2 as SVGAGI. The CDR3 contains 13 residues. Between the trimmed V and J ends, which lost 6 bases and 0 bases, there was a span of 8 bases. In nucleotides, the CDR3 is TGTGCCAGCAGGAGGACAGCTAACTATGGCTACACCTTC. Encoded protein: CASRRTANYGYTF.

The genes are TRBV23-1 and TRBJ1-2; D is undetermined. TRBV23-1 is filed as an ORF, its function uncertain. The CDR3 is made up of 11 amino acids. V was pared by 2 bases and J by 6 bases, with 4 bases between. The CDR3 DNA follows: TGCGCCAGCAGTCAAAACCATGGCTACACCTTC. Translation: CASSQNHGYTF.

This chain uses TRBV20-1 with TRBJ1-5; 9 nucleotides align to TRBD1. Germline V lookup: CDR1 DFQATT, CDR2 SNEGSKA (reference sequence). This CDR3 is 18 amino acids long. V gave up 0 bases and J gave up 6 bases; unmatched junction bases: 15. The CDR3 nucleotides are TGCAGTGCTAGAGATCCAGGGGACAGGGACGATTGGAGTCAGCCCCAGCATTTT. The encoded protein is CSARDPGDRDDWSQPQHF.

J is TRBJ2-7 and V is TRBV5-4; perhaps TRBD1 as D (5 bases). Trimming cost V 0 bases and J 6 bases, with 10 bases left between them. The CDR3 has 13 amino acids. Looked up from germline, CDR1 is SGHNT and CDR2 is YYREEE (reference sequence). The DNA for the CDR3 is TGTGCCAGCAGCTTGGGGGGCTCCGGCGAGCAGTACTTC. This encodes CASSLGGSGEQYF.

The gene calls are TRBV9 and TRBJ2-2; TRBD1 aligns across 8 bases. Trimming took 1 base from V and 6 from J; bases not matched to a gene: 8. Germline CDR1 is SGDLS and CDR2 is YYNGEE. The CDR3 sequence is 16 residues long. Here the CDR3 DNA reads TGTGCCAGCAGCGTAACAACAGGGGGAGTCGCCGGGGAGCTGTTTTTT. Translation gives CASSVTTGGVAGELFF.

The rearrangement joins TRBV5-1 to TRBJ2-1; TRBD2 aligns across 10 bases. The germline V gene has CDR1 SGHRS and CDR2 YFSETQ. The CDR3 has 14 amino acids. V dropped 0 bases and J dropped 9; count of bases not matched to a gene: 3. CDR3 loop: CASSLVSSGSEQFF. CDR3 in DNA: TGCGCCAGCAGCTTGGTTTCTAGCGGGAGTGAGCAGTTCTTC.

V usage is TRBV18 and J usage is TRBJ2-5, with a tentative D call TRBD1 (6 bases). V was cut by 5 bases and J by 0 bases, with 10 bases left in between. The CDR3 spans 14 residues. CDR1 KGHSH and CDR2 LQKENI come from the germline V gene. The CDR3 bases are TGTGCCAGCTCAACCCGGGACAACCAAGAGACCCAGTACTTC. Protein: CASSTRDNQETQYF. The variable domain in full, completed from reference TRBV18 and TRBJ2-5, reads NAGVMQNPRHLVRRRGQEARLRCSPMKGHSHVYWYRQLPEEGLKFMVYLQKENIIDESGMPKERFSAEFPKEGPSILRIQQVVRGDSAAYFCASSTRDNQETQYFGPGTRLLVL.

The chain joins TRBV20-1 to TRBJ1-5, with D hard to call. The CDR3 is 15 amino acids. Germline loops: CDR1 DFQATT, CDR2 SNEGSKA (reference sequence). The germline V and J ends were trimmed by 2 bases and 2 bases, with 13 bases remaining between them. The CDR3 reads CSARLKGWGNQPQHF. CDR3 bases: TGCAGTGCTAGACTGAAGGGATGGGGCAATCAGCCCCAGCATTTT.

The J gene is TRBJ1-1, the V gene TRBV28; D possibly corresponds to TRBD1 (5 bases). CDR3 length: 13 residues. Per germline, CDR1 MDHEN and CDR2 SYDVKM. Trimming cost V 5 bases and J 3 bases, with 10 bases left between them. DNA of the CDR3: TGTGCCAGCAGTCTTGGACAACACACTGAAGCTTTCTTT. Protein: CASSLGQHTEAFF.

This sequence joins TRBV7-9 and TRBJ1-5, with D perhaps matching TRBD1 (5 bases). Germline V gene data show CDR1 as SEHNR and CDR2 as FQNEAQ (reference sequence). The CDR3 runs to 14 residues. V shed 5 bases and J shed 5 bases, with 13 bases lying between them. The DNA for the CDR3 is TGTGCCAGCAGCCCGACAGAGAATTATCAGCCCCAGCATTTT. Protein: CASSPTENYQPQHF.